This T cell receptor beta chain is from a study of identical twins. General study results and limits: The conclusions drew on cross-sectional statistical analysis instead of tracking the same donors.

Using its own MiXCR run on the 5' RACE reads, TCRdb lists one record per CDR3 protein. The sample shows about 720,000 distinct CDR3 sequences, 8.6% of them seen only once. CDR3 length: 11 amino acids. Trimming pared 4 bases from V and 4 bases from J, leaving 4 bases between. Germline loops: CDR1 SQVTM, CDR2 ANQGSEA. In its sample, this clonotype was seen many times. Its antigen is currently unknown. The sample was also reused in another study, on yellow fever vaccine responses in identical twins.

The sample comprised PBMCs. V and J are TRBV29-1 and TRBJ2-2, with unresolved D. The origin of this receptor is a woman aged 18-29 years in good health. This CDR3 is CSVGFTGELFF. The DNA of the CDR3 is TGCAGCGTTGGGTTCACCGGGGAGCTGTTTTTT.